This T cell receptor beta chain was recovered during a study of blood T cell repertoires in COVID-19. Under the authors' procedure: Nucleated cell counts were estimated from reference gene primer amplification. Some clones are missing from TCRdb's copy, which holds only in-frame ones; the method was immunoSEQ multiplex PCR. V, J and clone size are taken as reported in that table, and D and trimming were inferred from the DNA itself. The sample lists hundreds of thousands of clones, around 89% occurring once. From germline, CDR1 is SQVTM and CDR2 ANQGSEA. CDR3 size: 13 residues. With 7 bases removed from V and 5 bases from J, the gap between germline ends came to 17 bases.

The chain links TRBV29-1 to TRBJ1-1, with D maybe TRBD1 (5 bases). Sequenced: PBMCs or T cells enriched from blood (not recorded which). This clonotype was sampled from a woman aged 18-29 years who had recovered from COVID-19. Written as DNA, the CDR3 is TGCAGCGCCACAGGCGAGGTTTTTACTGAAGCTTTCTTT. It codes for CSATGEVFTEAFF.